A selection of T cell receptor beta chains follows, all from one sample in a study of shared clonotypes between healthy human individuals. The data were produced by immunoSEQ multiplex PCR, yet TCRdb's version contains in-frame clones alone and is incomplete. The sample lists some 2,000,000 clones, over 85% occurring once. The specimen sequenced was naive CD4+ T cells sorted from blood. The receptors were gathered from a man between 18 and 35 years old in good health. CDR3s include the opening cysteine and the closing phenylalanine or tryptophan. Fields, in order: V gene, CDR3 protein.

>TRBV9
CASSVDPGGLAGEDEQYF
>TRBV19
CASSMLGWEKLFF
>TRBV7-2
CASSLALAGGSYNEQFF
>TRBV5-6
CASSSSGTGYYEQYF
>TRBV11-1
CASSFATDRVTNTEAFF
>TRBV6-5
CASSKLGGPLEQYF
>TRBV6-4
CASSSDSSGEQFF
>TRBV6-5
CASSYVDTQYF
>TRBV7-9
CASSLAGLAGIKQYF
>TRBV28
CASSLSGGRRGEKLFF
>TRBV28
CASSLIRSPLHF
>TRBV18
CASSPEAMMNTEAFF
>TRBV5-1
CASSLSAGEETQYF
>TRBV12-5
CASGLGHLNTEAFF
>TRBV9
CASTRGDPTDTQYF
>TRBV4-1
CASSQGGLAGAWDEQFF
>TRBV5-6
CASSSLAGGLQYF
>TRBV9
CASSVDPGSVYGYTF
>TRBV5-4
CASSLNMQGGTEAFF
>TRBV7-9
CASSLASGGMETQYF
>TRBV30
CAWKGIGGEQFF
>TRBV18
CASSPGTGDGNTIYF